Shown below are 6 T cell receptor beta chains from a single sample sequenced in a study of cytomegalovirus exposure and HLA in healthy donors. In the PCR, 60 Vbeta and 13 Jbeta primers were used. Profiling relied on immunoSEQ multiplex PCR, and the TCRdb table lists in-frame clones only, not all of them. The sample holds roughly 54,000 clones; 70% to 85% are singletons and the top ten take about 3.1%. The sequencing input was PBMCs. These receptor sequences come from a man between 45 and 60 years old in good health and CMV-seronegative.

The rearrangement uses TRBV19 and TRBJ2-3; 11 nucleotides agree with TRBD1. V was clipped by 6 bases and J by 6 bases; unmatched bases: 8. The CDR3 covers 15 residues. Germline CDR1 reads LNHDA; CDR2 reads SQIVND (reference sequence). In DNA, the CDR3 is TGTGCCAGTAGCAAGGACAGGGGGCGCGAGGATACGCAGTATTTT. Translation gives CASSKDRGREDTQYF.

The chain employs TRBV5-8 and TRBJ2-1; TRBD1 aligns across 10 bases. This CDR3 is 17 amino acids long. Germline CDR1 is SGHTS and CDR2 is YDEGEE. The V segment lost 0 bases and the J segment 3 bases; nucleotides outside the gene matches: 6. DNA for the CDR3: TGTGCCAGCAGCTTGGCCACCGGGACAGGGGTCTACAATGAGCAGTTCTTC. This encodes CASSLATGTGVYNEQFF.

The CDR3 loop is CASSYGLRDYNSPLHF. The CDR3 DNA follows: TGTGCCAGCAGTTACGGCCTCCGGGACTATAATTCACCCCTCCACTTT. The chain combines TRBV6-6 with TRBJ1-6; D not certain. The V end lost 2 bases, the J end lost 3 bases, and 11 bases lay between the germline ends. Per germline, CDR1 MNHNY and CDR2 SVGAGI (reference sequence). The CDR3 sequence is 16 residues long.

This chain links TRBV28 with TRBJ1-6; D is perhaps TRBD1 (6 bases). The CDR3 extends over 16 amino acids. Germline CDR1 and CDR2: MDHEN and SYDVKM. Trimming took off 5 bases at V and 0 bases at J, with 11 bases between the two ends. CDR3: CASSEGGSSYNSPLHF. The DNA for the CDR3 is TGTGCCAGCAGTGAGGGGGGGAGCTCCTATAATTCACCCCTCCACTTT.

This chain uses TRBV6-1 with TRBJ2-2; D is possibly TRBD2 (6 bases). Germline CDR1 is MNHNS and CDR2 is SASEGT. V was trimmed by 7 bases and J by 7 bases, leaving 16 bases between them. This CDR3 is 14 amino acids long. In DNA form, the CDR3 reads TGTGCCAGCACCTGGGTTCGGGGGAGCGGGGAGCTGTTTTTT. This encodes CASTWVRGSGELFF.

The CDR3 here is CASSYSNRGNYGYTF. The CDR3 nucleotides read TGTGCCAGCAGTTACTCGAACCGGGGGAACTATGGCTACACCTTC. The chain uses TRBV6-5 and TRBJ1-2; D might be TRBD1 (5 bases). Germline V gives CDR1 MNHEY, CDR2 SVGAGI. The V end was cut by 0 bases, the J end by 2 bases, with 10 bases between. The CDR3 extends over 15 amino acids.